The 32 T cell receptor beta chains below were found in one sample sequenced in a study of vaccination and CD4 T cells after COVID-19. Stated treatment: approximately 9-day PBMC culture with coronavirus spike peptide pools or control peptides (ViraFEST assay). Scientists ran DNA taken from cultured CD4+ T cells through the Oncomine TCR Beta short-read assay for sequencing. TCRdb itself ran the PCR reads through MiXCR, one entry per CDR3 protein. This sample carries roughly 12,000 distinct CDR3 sequences, roughly 48% of them seen once, and the ten largest clones take just over 20%. The antigens of these receptors remain unknown. Source material: CD4+ T cells from blood, cultured in vitro. These receptors originate from a human donor who had recovered from COVID-19.

The chain couples TRBV11-3 to TRBJ2-5; 8 bases are shared with TRBD2. With 5 bases clipped from V and 4 bases from J, the junction kept 9 bases outside the gene matches. This CDR3 comprises 15 residues. Germline V gives CDR1 SGHNT, CDR2 YENEEA. The CDR3 DNA is TGTGCCAGCAGCCTAGGACTAGCCGAGGGAGAGACCCAGTACTTC. Its protein product is CASSLGLAEGETQYF. Full variable domain (rest looked up from reference TRBV11-3 and TRBJ2-5): EAGVVQSPRYKIIEKKQPVAFWCNPISGHNTLYWYLQNLGQGPELLIRYENEEAVDDSQLPKDRFSAERLKGVDSTLKIQPAELGDSAVYLCASSLGLAEGETQYFGPGTRLLVL.

This chain connects TRBV20-1 to TRBJ2-7; 9 bases line up with TRBD2. Germline loops: CDR1 DFQATT, CDR2 SNEGSKA (reference sequence). The length of the CDR3 is 16 residues. J lost 0 bases, V lost 0 bases, and 6 bases had no gene match. The CDR3 DNA sequence: TGCAGTGCTAGAGACCGTAGGCGGGAGGGCTCCTACGAGCAGTACTTC. Its protein is CSARDRRREGSYEQYF.

DNA of the CDR3: TGCGCCAGCAGCCCGGGAGCGTTAGCGGGATTTGAGACCCAGTACTTC. This sequence encodes CASSPGALAGFETQYF. This chain joins TRBV5-1 and TRBJ2-5; 8 bases line up with TRBD2. The CDR3 runs to 16 residues. V dropped 4 bases and J dropped 5; count of bases not matched to a gene: 13. Germline CDR1 reads SGHRS; CDR2 reads YFSETQ.

This clonotype was observed a handful of times. The chain recombines TRBV20-1 with TRBJ1-5, with a possible D match to TRBD1 (5 bases). This CDR3 comprises 15 residues. V was clipped by 2 bases and J by 3 bases, with 14 bases between them. Germline loops: CDR1 DFQATT, CDR2 SNEGSKA (reference sequence). This CDR3 reads CSARQTGGYNQPQHF. The CDR3 DNA sequence: TGCAGTGCTAGACAAACGGGGGGGTACAATCAGCCCCAGCATTTT.

This chain uses TRBV7-2 with TRBJ2-5; 11 nucleotides line up with TRBD2. The germline gives CDR1 SGHTA, CDR2 FQGNSA. The CDR3 has 16 residues. V lost 1 base to trimming and J lost 5 bases; unmatched junction nucleotides: 6. CDR3 bases: TGTGCCAGCAGCTTAGGACTAGCGGGGATGAGGGAGACCCAGTACTTC. It is translated as CASSLGLAGMRETQYF.

DNA of the CDR3: TGCAGTGCTAGGGGGACAGGGGGCGACACTGAAGCTTTCTTT. Translated, it gives CSARGTGGDTEAFF. J is TRBJ1-1 and V is TRBV20-1, with 12 bases matching TRBD1. CDR3 length: 14 residues. Germline V gene data show CDR1 as DFQATT and CDR2 as SNEGSKA (reference sequence). V gave up 3 bases and J gave up 3 bases; unmatched junction bases: 2.

This rearrangement joins TRBV18 to TRBJ2-4; maybe TRBD2 (7 bases). CDR1 KGHSH and CDR2 LQKENI come from the germline V gene. The CDR3 runs to 14 residues. The V gene lost 6 bases and the J gene lost 5 bases, with 14 bases spanning the gap. This CDR3 reads CASSPGAGENIQYF. The CDR3 DNA is TGTGCCAGCTCCCCGGGGGCGGGAGAAAACATTCAGTACTTC.

This chain uses TRBV20-1 with TRBJ2-1; D is unclear. Germline V gene lookup returns CDR1 DFQATT and CDR2 SNEGSKA (reference sequence). V lost 0 bases and J lost 6, with 9 bases in between. The CDR3 has 13 residues. The CDR3 DNA reads as TGCAGTGCTAGAGATGGGCAAGCCAATGAGCAGTTCTTC. Translated, it gives CSARDGQANEQFF.

The chain combines TRBV20-1 with TRBJ2-7; the match to TRBD2 covers 7 bases. The CDR3 consists of 11 residues. Germline trimming cut 6 bases from V and 6 bases from J; bases unmatched to any gene: 5. Looked up from germline, CDR1 is DFQATT and CDR2 is SNEGSKA (reference sequence). CDR3 region: CSAPLAREQYF. CDR3 coding DNA: TGCAGTGCCCCACTAGCGCGCGAGCAGTACTTC.

The chain has TRBV10-2 and TRBJ2-1; no reliable D call. In germline, CDR1 is WSHSY, CDR2 SAAADI. The CDR3 loop spans 11 amino acids. V lost 6 bases to trimming and J lost 6 bases, with 6 bases between them. The CDR3 DNA reads TGCGCCAGCAGAATTAGCAATGAGCAGTTCTTC. This sequence encodes CASRISNEQFF.

The V and J genes are TRBV7-9 and TRBJ2-1; D is ambiguous. CDR1 is SEHNR and CDR2 is FQNEAQ in the germline V gene (reference sequence). V was trimmed by 0 bases and J by 4 bases, leaving 13 bases between them. The CDR3 contains 16 residues. This chain's CDR3 is CASSLAVSKPYNEQFF. The CDR3 region has the DNA TGTGCCAGCAGCTTAGCGGTCTCTAAACCTTACAATGAGCAGTTCTTC. The variable domain in full, with the rest retrieved from reference TRBV7-9 and TRBJ2-1, is DTGVSQNPRHKITKRGQNVTFRCDPISEHNRLYWYRQTLGQGPEFLTYFQNEAQLEKSRLLSDRFSAERPKGSFSTLEIQRTEQGDSAMYLCASSLAVSKPYNEQFFGPGTRLTVL.

CDR3 sequence (DNA): TGTGCCAGCAGTTCTGGACAGATCTACGAGCAGTACTTC. Translation: CASSSGQIYEQYF. The rearrangement joins TRBV28 to TRBJ2-7; D might be TRBD1 (6 bases). The CDR3 runs to 13 residues. Germline lookup yields CDR1 MDHEN and CDR2 SYDVKM. V dropped 4 bases and J dropped 3 bases, with 10 bases sitting between them.

In this sample, this clonotype is large. The chain links TRBV5-1 to TRBJ2-7; 8 nucleotides line up with TRBD1. After removal of 7 bases from V and 5 bases from J, the junction contained 20 bases not matched to a gene. In germline, CDR1 is SGHRS, CDR2 YFSETQ. CDR3 size: 17 residues. The CDR3 DNA sequence: TGCGCCAGCCAGACAGGGGCCGTCCCCGGGAAGAATGACGAGCAGTACTTC. As protein: CASQTGAVPGKNDEQYF.

V and J are TRBV6-1 and TRBJ2-2, with D possibly being TRBD1 or TRBD2 (6 bases each). The V gene's germline CDR1 is MNHNS and CDR2 SASEGT. CDR3 size: 14 residues. V dropped 11 bases and J dropped 1 base, with 14 bases sitting between them. The CDR3 region is CAGGGGQNTGELFF. In nucleotides, the CDR3 is TGTGCCGGAGGAGGGGGACAGAACACCGGGGAGCTGTTTTTT.

The V gene is TRBV28, the J gene TRBJ2-7; 7 bases agree with TRBD2. J lost 6 bases, V lost 2 bases, and 7 bases had no gene match. The CDR3 runs to 14 residues. Per the germline V gene, CDR1 is MDHEN and CDR2 is SYDVKM. The chain's CDR3 is CASSLVAGVREQYF. The DNA of the CDR3 is TGTGCCAGCAGTTTAGTTGCGGGAGTTCGCGAGCAGTACTTC.

This clonotype was found a few times. CDR3 in amino acids: CASSLQGRSDYEQYF. CDR3 DNA sequence: TGTGCCAGCAGCTTGCAGGGTAGGAGTGACTACGAGCAGTACTTC. The rearrangement uses TRBV7-3 and TRBJ2-7; maybe TRBD1 (5 bases). The CDR3 is 15 residues long. The germline gives CDR1 SGHTA, CDR2 FQGTGA. The V and J ends lost 3 bases and 3 bases respectively, with 15 bases between them.

The CDR3 DNA follows: TGTGCCAGCTCGCTAGGACTAGCAACCGAGACCCAGTACTTC. Amino acids: CASSLGLATETQYF. The chain uses TRBV18 and TRBJ2-5; 8 bases align to TRBD2. V shed 6 bases and J 5 bases; nucleotides not matched to a gene: 8. The CDR3 totals 14 residues. Per germline, CDR1 KGHSH and CDR2 LQKENI.

This clonotype has more than one count but fewer than ten. The chain links TRBV20-1 to TRBJ2-2, with D unclear. CDR3 size: 12 residues. V lost 6 bases and J lost 3, with 8 bases in between. Per the germline V gene, CDR1 is DFQATT and CDR2 is SNEGSKA (reference sequence). The CDR3 DNA follows: TGCAGTGCAAATCCCTACACCGGGGAGCTGTTTTTT. Protein sequence: CSANPYTGELFF.

V and J are TRBV7-2 and TRBJ1-4, with 9 positions matching TRBD1. The J segment lost 7 bases and the V segment lost 4 bases, leaving 7 bases of the junction unmatched. The CDR3 contains 15 residues. Germline values: CDR1 SGHTA, CDR2 FQGNSA. The CDR3 region has the DNA TGTGCCAGCAGCTCCAGGGGGACAGGGCGTGAAAAACTGTTTTTT. Translation: CASSSRGTGREKLFF.

This clonotype was found a few times. V usage is TRBV11-2 and J usage is TRBJ1-1; no firm D call. The V end was cut by 2 bases, the J end by 6 bases, with 10 bases between. CDR1 is SGHAT and CDR2 is FQNNGV in the germline V gene. There are 13 residues in the CDR3. CDR3 coding DNA: TGTGCCAGCAGCTTATCCAGGTACGCTGAAGCTTTCTTT. Translated: CASSLSRYAEAFF.

In its sample, this clonotype was seen a few times. V and J are TRBV18 and TRBJ1-5; D ambiguous. Germline V gives CDR1 KGHSH, CDR2 LQKENI. Trimming stripped 4 bases from V and 5 bases from J, with 12 bases between. The CDR3 length is 14 residues. CDR3: CASSRGISDQPQHF. The CDR3 DNA reads TGTGCCAGCTCACGGGGAATTAGTGATCAGCCCCAGCATTTT. Looking up the rest from reference TRBV18 and TRBJ1-5 gives the full variable domain: NAGVMQNPRHLVRRRGQEARLRCSPMKGHSHVYWYRQLPEEGLKFMVYLQKENIIDESGMPKERFSAEFPKEGPSILRIQQVVRGDSAAYFCASSRGISDQPQHFGDGTRLSIL.

The sample holds a few counts of this clonotype. This chain connects TRBV6-1 to TRBJ2-1, with D unresolved. The CDR3 sequence is 14 residues long. Germline assignment: CDR1 MNHNS and CDR2 SASEGT. Trimming removed 8 bases from V and 15 bases from J, with 26 bases in between. The CDR3, as DNA: TGTGCCAGCGCTGTAACCTCGGGTCCTAGTATTCGGTTCTTC. Protein sequence: CASAVTSGPSIRFF.

This chain uses TRBV5-1 with TRBJ2-7, with D unclear. Between the trimmed V and J ends, which lost 4 bases and 0 bases, there was a span of 11 bases. This CDR3 has 14 amino acids. CDR1 and CDR2 from the germline V gene are SGHRS and YFSETQ. Here the CDR3 reads CASSPVEDSYEQYF. CDR3 in DNA: TGCGCCAGCAGCCCAGTAGAGGACTCCTACGAGCAGTACTTC.

The chain links TRBV18 to TRBJ2-1, with TRBD1 matching 10 bases. The V and J ends lost 5 bases and 6 bases, in that order; junction bases with no gene match: 1. The CDR3 length is 13 residues. The germline CDR1 and CDR2 sequences are KGHSH and LQKENI. The CDR3 nucleotides read TGTGCCAGCTCAGGGGACAGGGGCAATGAGCAGTTCTTC. Amino acids: CASSGDRGNEQFF.

This clonotype was counted between two and nine times. This sequence joins TRBV10-1 and TRBJ2-7, with D perhaps matching TRBD2 (6 bases). The germline V and J ends were trimmed by 6 bases and 5 bases, with 20 bases remaining between them. Germline assignment: CDR1 WNHNN and CDR2 SYGVQD (reference sequence). There are 15 residues in the CDR3. CDR3 DNA sequence: TGCGCCAGCAGCGATTATGCCGGGACTCAAGACGAGCAGTACTTC. It encodes CASSDYAGTQDEQYF.

The V and J genes are TRBV2 and TRBJ2-2, with 7 positions matching TRBD2. The CDR3 extends over 21 amino acids. Looked up from germline, CDR1 is SNHLY and CDR2 is FYNNEI. V lost 3 bases, J lost 2 bases, and 21 bases stayed unmatched. The CDR3 sequence: CASSDRGEGLRRGGNTGELFF. The DNA of the CDR3 is TGTGCCAGCAGTGACCGGGGGGAGGGACTCCGGCGAGGTGGAAACACCGGGGAGCTGTTTTTT.

In nucleotides, the CDR3 is TGTGCCAGCAGTCGGGGTAGGACGTATCAGCCCCAGCATTTT. Its protein is CASSRGRTYQPQHF. The chain has TRBV2 and TRBJ1-5; D uncertain. Trimming shortened V by 5 bases and J by 5 bases, and 13 bases separated the two germline ends. Germline V lookup: CDR1 SNHLY, CDR2 FYNNEI. The CDR3 consists of 14 residues.

This chain connects TRBV2 to TRBJ2-5; D may be TRBD1 or TRBD2 (6 bases each). Germline CDR1 and CDR2: SNHLY and FYNNEI. The CDR3 consists of 13 residues. The V gene lost 7 bases and the J gene lost 5 bases, with 14 bases spanning the gap. In nucleotides, the CDR3 is TGTGCCAGCACCAAAGGGGGGTGGGAGACCCAGTACTTC. This sequence encodes CASTKGGWETQYF.

The chain uses TRBV2 and TRBJ2-7; D is unclear. V lost 8 bases and J 7 bases, leaving 15 bases between the germline ends. This CDR3 has 12 residues. Per germline, CDR1 SNHLY and CDR2 FYNNEI. CDR3 residues: CASRKAEGEQYF. The DNA for the CDR3 is TGTGCCAGCCGAAAAGCCGAAGGGGAGCAGTACTTC.

This clonotype was observed a few times. V gene TRBV27 combines with J gene TRBJ2-7, with 8 nucleotides matching TRBD2. CDR3 length equals 17 residues. V lost 0 bases to trimming and J lost 5 bases; unmatched junction nucleotides: 12. Germline V gene sequence: CDR1 MNHEY, CDR2 SMNVEV (reference sequence). CDR3 coding DNA: TGTGCCAGCAGTTTATCAGGACTAGCTTGGGGCACACACGAGCAGTACTTC. Encoded protein: CASSLSGLAWGTHEQYF.

This clonotype occurred once. This chain connects TRBV2 to TRBJ2-1; 12 bases match TRBD2. Trimming removed 6 bases from V and 4 bases from J; junction bases left unmatched: 4. Germline-derived CDR1 and CDR2 are SNHLY and FYNNEI. The CDR3 spans 15 residues. For the CDR3, the DNA is TGTGCCAGCAGAAGGACTAGCGGGACGTACAATGAGCAGTTCTTC. It is translated as CASRRTSGTYNEQFF.

A few counts support this clonotype. The rearrangement uses TRBV6-1 and TRBJ1-2, with D unclear. Trimming removed 6 bases at V and 3 bases at J, with 11 bases between. CDR1 MNHNS and CDR2 SASEGT come from the germline V gene. The CDR3 totals 13 residues. The chain's CDR3 is CASSQDGYYGYTF. The CDR3 bases are TGTGCCAGCAGCCAAGACGGGTACTATGGCTACACCTTC.